This TCR beta chain was identified in a study of shared T cell receptors in the human thymus. In germline, CDR1 is MNHNS, CDR2 SASEGT. The length of the CDR3 is 16 residues. The V gene lost 0 bases and the J gene lost 6 bases, with 16 bases spanning the gap. Repertoires were generated with immunoSEQ multiplex PCR, while TCRdb's copy carries only in-frame clones and drops some. Of a few hundred thousand clones in the sample, approximately 95% were seen once. Specimen: thymocytes. This TCR derives from a human donor. The chain employs TRBV6-1 and TRBJ2-3; D is ambiguous. The CDR3 spells CASSEADGPLGDTQYF. CDR3 nucleotide sequence: TGTGCCAGCAGTGAAGCGGACGGTCCACTCGGGGATACGCAGTATTTT.